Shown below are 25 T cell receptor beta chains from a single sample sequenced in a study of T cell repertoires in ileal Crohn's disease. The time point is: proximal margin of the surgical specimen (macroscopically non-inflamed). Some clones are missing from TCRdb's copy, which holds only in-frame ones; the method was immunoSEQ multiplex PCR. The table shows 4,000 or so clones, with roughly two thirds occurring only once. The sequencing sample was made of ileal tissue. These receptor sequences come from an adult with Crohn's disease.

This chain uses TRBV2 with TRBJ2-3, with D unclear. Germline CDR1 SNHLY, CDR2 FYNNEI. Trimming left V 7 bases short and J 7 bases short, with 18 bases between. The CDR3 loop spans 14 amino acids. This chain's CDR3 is CASKSLMAEYTQYF. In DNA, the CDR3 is TGTGCCAGCAAATCACTAATGGCTGAGTATACGCAGTATTTT.

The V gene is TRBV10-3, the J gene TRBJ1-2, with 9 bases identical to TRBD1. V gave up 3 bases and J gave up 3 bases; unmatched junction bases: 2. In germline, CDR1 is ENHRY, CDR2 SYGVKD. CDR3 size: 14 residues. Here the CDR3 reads CAISDGQGHYGYTF. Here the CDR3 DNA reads TGTGCCATCAGTGACGGACAGGGGCACTATGGCTACACCTTC.

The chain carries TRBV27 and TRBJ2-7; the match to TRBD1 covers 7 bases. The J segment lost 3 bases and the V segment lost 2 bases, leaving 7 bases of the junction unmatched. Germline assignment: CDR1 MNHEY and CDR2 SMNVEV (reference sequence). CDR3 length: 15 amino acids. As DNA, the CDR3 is TGTGCCAGCAGTTTAGGGGACAGCCCTAACTACGAGCAGTACTTC. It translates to CASSLGDSPNYEQYF.

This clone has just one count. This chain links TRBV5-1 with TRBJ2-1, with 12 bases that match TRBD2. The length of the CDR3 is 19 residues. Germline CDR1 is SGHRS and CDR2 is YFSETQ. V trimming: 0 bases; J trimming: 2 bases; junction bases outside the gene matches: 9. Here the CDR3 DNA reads TGCGCCAGCAGCTTGGTTCGGACTAGCGGGGCGGGAACCTACAATGAGCAGTTCTTC. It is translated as CASSLVRTSGAGTYNEQFF.

CDR3: CARGVGRAGNTIYF. The CDR3 coding sequence is TGTGCCCGAGGGGTGGGTAGGGCTGGAAACACCATATATTTT. The chain couples TRBV6-4 to TRBJ1-3, with D maybe TRBD1 (5 bases). The CDR3 is made up of 14 amino acids. Trimming shortened V by 11 bases and J by 2 bases, and 16 bases separated the two germline ends. From germline, CDR1 is MRHNA and CDR2 SNTAGT.

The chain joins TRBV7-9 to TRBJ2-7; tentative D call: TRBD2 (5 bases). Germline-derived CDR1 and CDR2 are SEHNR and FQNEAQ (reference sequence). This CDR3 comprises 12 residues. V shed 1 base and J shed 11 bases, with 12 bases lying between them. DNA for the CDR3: TGTGCCAGCAGCTTAGACAGTTTGGAGGAGTACTTC. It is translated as CASSLDSLEEYF.

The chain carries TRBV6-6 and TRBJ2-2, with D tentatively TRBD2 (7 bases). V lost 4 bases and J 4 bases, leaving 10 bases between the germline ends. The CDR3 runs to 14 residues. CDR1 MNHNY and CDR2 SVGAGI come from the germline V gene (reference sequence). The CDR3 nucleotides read TGTGCCAGCAGTTCGCGGGGGCCCACCGGGGAGCTGTTTTTT. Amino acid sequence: CASSSRGPTGELFF.

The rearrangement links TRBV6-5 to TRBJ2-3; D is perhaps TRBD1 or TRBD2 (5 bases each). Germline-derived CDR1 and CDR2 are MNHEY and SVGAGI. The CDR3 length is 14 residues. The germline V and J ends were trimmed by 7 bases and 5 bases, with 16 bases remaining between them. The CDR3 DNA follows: TGTGCCAGCACCTCCGAGGGACCCCTAGATACGCAGTATTTT. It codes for CASTSEGPLDTQYF.

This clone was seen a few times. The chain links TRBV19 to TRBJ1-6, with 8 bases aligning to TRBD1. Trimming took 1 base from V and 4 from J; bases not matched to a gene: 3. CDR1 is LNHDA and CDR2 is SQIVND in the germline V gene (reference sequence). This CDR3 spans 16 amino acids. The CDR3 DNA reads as TGTGCCAGTAGTATAGCAGGGGGCGAATATAATTCACCCCTCCACTTT. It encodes CASSIAGGEYNSPLHF. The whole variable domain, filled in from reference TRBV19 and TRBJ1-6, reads DGGITQSPKYLFRKEGQNVTLSCEQNLNHDAMYWYRQDPGQGLRLIYYSQIVNDFQKGDIAEGYSVSREKKESFPLTVTSAQKNPTAFYLCASSIAGGEYNSPLHFGNGTRLTVT.

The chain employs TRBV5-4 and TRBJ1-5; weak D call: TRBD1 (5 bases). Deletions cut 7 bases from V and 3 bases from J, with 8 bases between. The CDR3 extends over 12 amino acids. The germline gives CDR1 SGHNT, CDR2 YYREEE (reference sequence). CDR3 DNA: TGTGCCAGCGGGACCGCCAATCAGCCCCAGCATTTT. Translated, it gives CASGTANQPQHF.

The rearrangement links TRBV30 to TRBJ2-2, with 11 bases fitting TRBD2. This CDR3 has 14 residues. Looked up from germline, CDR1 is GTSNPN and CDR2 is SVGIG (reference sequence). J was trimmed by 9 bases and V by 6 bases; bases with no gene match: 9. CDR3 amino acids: CACYSGGAGRELFF. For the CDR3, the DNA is TGTGCCTGCTATAGCGGGGGGGCAGGGAGGGAGCTGTTTTTT.

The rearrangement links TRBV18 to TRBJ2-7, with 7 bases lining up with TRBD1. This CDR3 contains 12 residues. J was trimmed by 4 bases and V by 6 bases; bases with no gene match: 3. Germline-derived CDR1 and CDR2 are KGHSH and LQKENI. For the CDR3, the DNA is TGTGCCAGCTCTTCACAGGGGTACGAGCAGTACTTC. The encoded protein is CASSSQGYEQYF. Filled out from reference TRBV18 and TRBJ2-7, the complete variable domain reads NAGVMQNPRHLVRRRGQEARLRCSPMKGHSHVYWYRQLPEEGLKFMVYLQKENIIDESGMPKERFSAEFPKEGPSILRIQQVVRGDSAAYFCASSSQGYEQYFGPGTRLTVT.

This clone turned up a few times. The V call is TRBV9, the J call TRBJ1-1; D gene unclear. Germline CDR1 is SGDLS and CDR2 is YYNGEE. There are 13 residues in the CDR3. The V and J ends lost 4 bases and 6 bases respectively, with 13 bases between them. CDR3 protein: CASSTTGQAEAFF. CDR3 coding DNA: TGTGCCAGCAGCACCACGGGCCAGGCTGAAGCTTTCTTT.

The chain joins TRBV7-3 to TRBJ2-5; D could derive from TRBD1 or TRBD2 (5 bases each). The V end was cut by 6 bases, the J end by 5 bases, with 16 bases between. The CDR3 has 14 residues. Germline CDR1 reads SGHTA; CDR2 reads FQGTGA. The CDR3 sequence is CASSLWGPPETQYF. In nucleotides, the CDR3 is TGTGCCAGCAGTTTGTGGGGACCTCCGGAGACCCAGTACTTC.

CDR3: CASSQVGGDTDTQYF. Written as DNA, the CDR3 is TGTGCCAGCAGCCAAGTCGGAGGAGACACAGATACGCAGTATTTT. The J gene is TRBJ2-3, the V gene TRBV14, with a possible D match to TRBD2 (5 bases). Per the germline V gene, CDR1 is SGHDN and CDR2 is FVKESK. Trimming took 1 base from V and 2 from J, leaving 10 bases between them. The CDR3 is 15 amino acids.

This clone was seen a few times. CDR3: CASSLLAGAPHEQYF. DNA of the CDR3: TGTGCCAGCAGTTTACTCGCGGGGGCACCCCACGAGCAGTACTTC. This chain connects TRBV27 to TRBJ2-7; possibly TRBD2 for D (7 bases). This CDR3 has 15 amino acids. Looked up from germline, CDR1 is MNHEY and CDR2 is SMNVEV (reference sequence). Trimming stripped 2 bases from V and 5 bases from J, with 16 bases between.

DNA for the CDR3: TGTGCCAGCACCCCGTCGGGCGCTAACACTGAAGCTTTCTTT. Amino acid sequence: CASTPSGANTEAFF. This sequence joins TRBV6-1 and TRBJ1-1; D call uncertain. This CDR3 has 14 residues. V dropped 7 bases and J dropped 2 bases, with 14 bases sitting between them. Germline loops: CDR1 MNHNS, CDR2 SASEGT.

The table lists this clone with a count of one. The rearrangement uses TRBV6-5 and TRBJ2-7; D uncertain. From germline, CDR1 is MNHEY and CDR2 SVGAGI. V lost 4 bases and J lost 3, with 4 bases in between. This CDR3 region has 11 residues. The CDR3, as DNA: TGTGCCAGCAGTTTAAACTACGAGCAGTACTTC. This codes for CASSLNYEQYF.

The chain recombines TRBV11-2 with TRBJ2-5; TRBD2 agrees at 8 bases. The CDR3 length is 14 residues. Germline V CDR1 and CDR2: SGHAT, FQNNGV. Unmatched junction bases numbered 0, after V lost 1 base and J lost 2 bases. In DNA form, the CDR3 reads TGTGCCAGCAGCTTAGCGGGGGGGCAAGAGACCCAGTACTTC. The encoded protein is CASSLAGGQETQYF.

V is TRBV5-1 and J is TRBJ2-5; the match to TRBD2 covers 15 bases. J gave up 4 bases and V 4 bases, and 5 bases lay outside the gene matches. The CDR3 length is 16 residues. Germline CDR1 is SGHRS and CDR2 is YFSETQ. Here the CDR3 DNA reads TGCGCCAGCAGCCCCGGACTAGCGGGGGGGAGAGAGACCCAGTACTTC. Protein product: CASSPGLAGGRETQYF.

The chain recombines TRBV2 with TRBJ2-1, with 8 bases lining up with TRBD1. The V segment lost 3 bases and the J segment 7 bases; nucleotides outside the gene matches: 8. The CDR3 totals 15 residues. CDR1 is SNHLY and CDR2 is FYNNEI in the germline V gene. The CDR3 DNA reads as TGTGCCAGCAGTGAGGGGCAGGGGGCGCGGAATGAGCAGTTCTTC. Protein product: CASSEGQGARNEQFF.

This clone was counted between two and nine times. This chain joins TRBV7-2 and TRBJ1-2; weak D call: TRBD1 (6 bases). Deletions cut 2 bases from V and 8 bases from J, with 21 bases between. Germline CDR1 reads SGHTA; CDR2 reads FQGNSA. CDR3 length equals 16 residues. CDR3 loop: CASSLKTGLPPGGYTF. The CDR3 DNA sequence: TGTGCCAGCAGCTTAAAGACAGGCCTCCCCCCTGGAGGCTACACCTTC. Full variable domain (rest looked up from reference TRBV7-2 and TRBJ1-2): GAGVSQSPSNKVTEKGKDVELRCDPISGHTALYWYRQSLGQGLEFLIYFQGNSAPDKSGLPSDRFSAERTGGSVSTLTIQRTQQEDSAVYLCASSLKTGLPPGGYTFGSGTRLTVV.

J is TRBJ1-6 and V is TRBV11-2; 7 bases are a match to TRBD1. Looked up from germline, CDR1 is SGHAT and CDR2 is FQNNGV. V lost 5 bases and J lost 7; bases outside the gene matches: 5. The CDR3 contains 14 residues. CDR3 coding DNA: TGTGCCAGCAGCCGACGGGGACAGAATTCACCCCTCCACTTT. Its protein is CASSRRGQNSPLHF.

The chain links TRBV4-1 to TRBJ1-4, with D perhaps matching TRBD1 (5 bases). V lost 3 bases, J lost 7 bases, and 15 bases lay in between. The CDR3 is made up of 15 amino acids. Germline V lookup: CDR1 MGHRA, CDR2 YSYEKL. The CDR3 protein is CASSQGLSGSEKLFF. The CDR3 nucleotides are TGCGCCAGCAGCCAGGGACTTTCAGGGAGTGAAAAACTGTTTTTT.

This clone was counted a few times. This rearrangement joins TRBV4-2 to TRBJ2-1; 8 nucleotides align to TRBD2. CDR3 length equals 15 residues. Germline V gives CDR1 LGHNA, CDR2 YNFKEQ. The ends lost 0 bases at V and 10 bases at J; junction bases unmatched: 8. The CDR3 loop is CASSQEAGGAAEQFF. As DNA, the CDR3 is TGTGCCAGCAGCCAAGAGGCCGGGGGGGCCGCCGAGCAGTTCTTC.